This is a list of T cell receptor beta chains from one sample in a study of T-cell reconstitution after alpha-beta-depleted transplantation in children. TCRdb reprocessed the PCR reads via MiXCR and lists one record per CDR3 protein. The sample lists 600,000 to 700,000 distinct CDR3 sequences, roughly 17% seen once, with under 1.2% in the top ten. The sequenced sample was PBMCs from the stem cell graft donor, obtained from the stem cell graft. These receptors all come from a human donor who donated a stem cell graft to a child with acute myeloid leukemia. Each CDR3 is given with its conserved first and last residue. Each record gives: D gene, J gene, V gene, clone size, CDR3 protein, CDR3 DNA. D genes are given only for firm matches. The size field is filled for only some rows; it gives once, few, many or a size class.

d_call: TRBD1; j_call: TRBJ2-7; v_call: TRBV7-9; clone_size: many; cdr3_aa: CASSPLTGTATYF; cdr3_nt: TGTGCCAGCAGCCCGTTAACGGGGACAGCGACGTACTTC
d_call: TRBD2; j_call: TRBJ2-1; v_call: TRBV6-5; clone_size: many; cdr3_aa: CASSYPAGGRSEQFF; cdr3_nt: TGTGCCAGCAGTTACCCAGCGGGGGGGCGGAGTGAGCAGTTCTTC
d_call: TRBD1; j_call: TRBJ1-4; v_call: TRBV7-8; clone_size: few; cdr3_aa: CASSLRGTGDAEKLFF; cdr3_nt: TGTGCCAGCAGCTTAAGGGGCACAGGGGACGCTGAAAAACTGTTTTTT
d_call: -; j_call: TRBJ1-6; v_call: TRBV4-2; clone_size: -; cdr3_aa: CASSQEAIYNSPLHF; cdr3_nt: TGTGCCAGCAGCCAAGAAGCGATTTATAATTCACCCCTCCACTTT
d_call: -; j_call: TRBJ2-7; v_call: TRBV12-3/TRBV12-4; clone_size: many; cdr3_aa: CASSLPPTYEQYF; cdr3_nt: TGTGCCAGCAGTTTACCCCCTACCTACGAGCAGTACTTC
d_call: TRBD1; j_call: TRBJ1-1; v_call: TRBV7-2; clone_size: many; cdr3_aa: CASSSLGGAGNTEAFF; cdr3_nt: TGTGCCAGCAGCTCCCTAGGGGGCGCGGGGAACACTGAAGCTTTCTTT
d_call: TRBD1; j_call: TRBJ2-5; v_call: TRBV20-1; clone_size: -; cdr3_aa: CSASQSRGRGETQYF; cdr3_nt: TGCAGTGCTAGCCAGTCCAGGGGGCGAGGGGAGACCCAGTACTTC
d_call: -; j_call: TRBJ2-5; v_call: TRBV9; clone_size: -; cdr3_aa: CASSVEDFETQYF; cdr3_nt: TGTGCCAGCAGCGTAGAGGACTTTGAGACCCAGTACTTC
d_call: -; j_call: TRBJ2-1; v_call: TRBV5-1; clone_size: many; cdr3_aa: CASSLTGGYNEQFF; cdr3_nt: TGTGCCAGCAGCTTGACAGGAGGCTACAATGAGCAGTTCTTC
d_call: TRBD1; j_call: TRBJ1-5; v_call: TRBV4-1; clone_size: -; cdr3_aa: CASSQFLGQGLRGNQPQHF; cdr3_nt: TGCGCCAGCAGCCAATTCTTGGGACAGGGATTGAGGGGCAATCAGCCCCAGCATTTT
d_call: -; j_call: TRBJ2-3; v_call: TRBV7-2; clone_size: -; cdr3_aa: CASSLGRRTDTQYF; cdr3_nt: TGTGCCAGCAGCTTAGGACGTCGAACAGATACGCAGTATTTT
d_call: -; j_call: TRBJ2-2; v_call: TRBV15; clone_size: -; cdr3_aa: CATSRTLAGFSNTGELFF; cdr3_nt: TGTGCCACCAGCAGAACTTTGGCAGGCTTCTCGAACACCGGGGAGCTGTTTTTT
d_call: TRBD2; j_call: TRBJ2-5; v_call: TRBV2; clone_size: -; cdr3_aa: CASSELAGAQETQYF; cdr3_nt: TGTGCCAGCAGTGAGCTAGCGGGGGCTCAAGAGACCCAGTACTTC
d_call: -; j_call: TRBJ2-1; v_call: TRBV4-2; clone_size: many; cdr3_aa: CASSPGTANEQFF; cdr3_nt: TGTGCCAGCAGCCCTGGGACTGCGAATGAGCAGTTCTTC
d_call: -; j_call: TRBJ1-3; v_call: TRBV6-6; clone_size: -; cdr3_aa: CASSYSNTIYF; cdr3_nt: TGTGCCAGCAGTTACTCAAACACCATATATTTT
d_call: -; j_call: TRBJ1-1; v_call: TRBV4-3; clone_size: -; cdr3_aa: CASSQRGGVTEAFF; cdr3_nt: TGCGCCAGCAGCCAAAGGGGGGGGGTCACTGAAGCTTTCTTT
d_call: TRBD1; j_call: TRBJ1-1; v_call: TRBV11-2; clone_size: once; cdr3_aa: CASSQYLYSRDSEAFF; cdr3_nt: TGTGCCAGCAGCCAATACCTCTATTCGCGGGACAGTGAAGCTTTCTTT
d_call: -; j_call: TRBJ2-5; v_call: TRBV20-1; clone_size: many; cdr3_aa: CSARERAGETQYF; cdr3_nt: TGCAGTGCTAGGGAAAGGGCTGGGGAGACCCAGTACTTC
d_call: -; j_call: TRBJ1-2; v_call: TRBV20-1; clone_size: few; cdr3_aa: CSAIRTGARDGYTF; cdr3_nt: TGCAGTGCTATAAGAACCGGGGCAAGAGATGGCTACACCTTC
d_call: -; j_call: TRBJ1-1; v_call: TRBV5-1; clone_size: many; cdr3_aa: CASRSTGMNTEAFF; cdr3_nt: TGCGCCAGCAGGTCGACGGGCATGAACACTGAAGCTTTCTTT
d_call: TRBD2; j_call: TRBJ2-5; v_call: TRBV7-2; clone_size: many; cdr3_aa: CASSLRNSGGARETQYF; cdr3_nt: TGTGCCAGCAGCTTAAGAAATAGCGGGGGGGCCAGGGAGACCCAGTACTTC